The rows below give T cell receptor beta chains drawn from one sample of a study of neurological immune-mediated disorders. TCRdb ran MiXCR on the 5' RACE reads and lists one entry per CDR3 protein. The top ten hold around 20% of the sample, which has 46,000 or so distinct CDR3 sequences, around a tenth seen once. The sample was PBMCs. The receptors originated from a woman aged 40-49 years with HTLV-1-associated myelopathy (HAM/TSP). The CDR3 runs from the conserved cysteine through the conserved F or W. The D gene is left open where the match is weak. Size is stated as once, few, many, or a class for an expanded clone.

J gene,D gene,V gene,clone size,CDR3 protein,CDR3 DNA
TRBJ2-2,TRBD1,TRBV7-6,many,CASSSTGGLTGELFF,TGTGCCAGCAGCTCGACAGGGGGACTCACCGGGGAGCTGTTTTTT
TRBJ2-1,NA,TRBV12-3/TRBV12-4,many,CASSLDGYMYNEQFF,TGTGCCAGCAGTTTAGACGGCTACATGTACAATGAGCAGTTCTTC
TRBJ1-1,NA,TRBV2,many,CASSELSAYDNEAFF,TGTGCCAGCAGTGAACTCAGCGCCTACGATAATGAAGCTTTCTTT
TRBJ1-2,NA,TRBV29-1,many,CSVGAYDGYTF,TGCAGCGTTGGGGCCTACGATGGCTACACCTTC
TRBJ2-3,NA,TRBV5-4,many,CASSLSGGRSDTQYF,TGTGCCAGCAGCTTGTCGGGGGGCCGGTCAGATACGCAGTATTTT
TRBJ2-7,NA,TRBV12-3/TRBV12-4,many,CASSFTQVHEQYF,TGTGCCAGCAGTTTCACACAGGTCCACGAGCAGTACTTC
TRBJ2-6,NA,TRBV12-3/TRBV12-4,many,CASRPHSGANVLTF,TGTGCCAGCAGACCCCATTCTGGGGCCAACGTCCTGACTTTC
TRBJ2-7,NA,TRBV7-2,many,CASSLAGVLYEQYF,TGTGCCAGCAGCTTAGCTGGGGTACTCTACGAGCAGTACTTC
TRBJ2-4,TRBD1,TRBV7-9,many,CASSHSRQGKTLAKNIQYF,TGTGCCAGCAGCCACTCCCGACAGGGGAAAACTCTAGCCAAAAACATTCAGTACTTC
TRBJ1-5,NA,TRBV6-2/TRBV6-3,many,CASSYRRTDQPQHF,TGTGCCAGCAGTTACCGACGGACCGATCAGCCCCAGCATTTT
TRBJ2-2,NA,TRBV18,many,CASSKGQNTGELFF,TGTGCCAGCTCGAAGGGACAGAACACCGGGGAGCTGTTTTTT
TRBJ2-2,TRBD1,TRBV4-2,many,CASSRGTGGALAGELFF,TGTGCCAGCAGCCGCGGGACAGGGGGCGCTTTAGCCGGGGAGCTGTTTTTT
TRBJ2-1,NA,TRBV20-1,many,CSARDWGNRGGNEQFF,TGCAGTGCTAGAGATTGGGGGAACAGGGGGGGGAATGAGCAGTTCTTC
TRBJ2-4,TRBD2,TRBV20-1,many,CSAGTGGPSIQYF,TGCAGTGCTGGGACGGGGGGGCCAAGCATTCAGTACTTC
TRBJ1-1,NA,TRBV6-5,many,CASSYPGNTEAFF,TGTGCCAGCAGTTACCCTGGGAACACTGAAGCTTTCTTT
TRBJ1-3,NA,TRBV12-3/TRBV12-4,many,CASSENDRRNTIYF,TGTGCCAGCAGTGAGAACGACAGGAGAAACACCATATATTTT
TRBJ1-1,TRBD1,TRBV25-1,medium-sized,CASSPNRGHTEAFF,TGTGCCAGCAGCCCTAACAGGGGGCACACTGAAGCTTTCTTT